The rows below give T cell receptor beta chains drawn from one sample of a study of naive and memory T cell subsets. A single record per CDR3 protein comes from TCRdb applying MiXCR to the UMI-ligation and nested PCR reads. The data show approximately 150,000 distinct CDR3 sequences, 20% to 25% seen once. Specimen: naive CD4+ T cells from blood. These receptors came from a human donor in good health. Both conserved end residues are trimmed from each CDR3. For some rows the clone size is stated as once, few or many, or as a class when expanded; others skip it.

abundance: .; v_gene: TRBV4-1; CDR3aa: ASSQDSTRGEQY
abundance: few; v_gene: TRBV3-1; CDR3aa: ASSQVRRVPYEQY
abundance: few; v_gene: TRBV7-9; CDR3aa: ASSLAAASNYGYT
abundance: .; v_gene: TRBV14; CDR3aa: ASSPRQAPGSPLH
abundance: few; v_gene: TRBV29-1; CDR3aa: SAAVAGGYNEQF
abundance: .; v_gene: TRBV4-1; CDR3aa: ASSQFAAVELF
abundance: few; v_gene: TRBV6-2/TRBV6-3; CDR3aa: ASSGQVRYEQY
abundance: once; v_gene: TRBV27; CDR3aa: ASSLRSDPYSNQPQH
abundance: once; v_gene: TRBV19; CDR3aa: ASRGGEDTQY
abundance: .; v_gene: TRBV13; CDR3aa: ASSLAPSGANVLT
abundance: few; v_gene: TRBV30; CDR3aa: ACPGHMNYGYT
abundance: few; v_gene: TRBV29-1; CDR3aa: SVFTGGNEKLF
abundance: few; v_gene: TRBV6-2/TRBV6-3; CDR3aa: ASSLKRTGVQSDTQY
abundance: .; v_gene: TRBV28; CDR3aa: ASSYDGNSPLH
abundance: few; v_gene: TRBV29-1; CDR3aa: SVESEQF
abundance: few; v_gene: TRBV6-1; CDR3aa: ASSPGRPIYSNQPQH
abundance: few; v_gene: TRBV7-2; CDR3aa: ASSLDSGTRSGEQY
abundance: few; v_gene: TRBV29-1; CDR3aa: SVSGRASYEQY
abundance: .; v_gene: TRBV28; CDR3aa: ASSSILPAAQY
abundance: few; v_gene: TRBV20-1; CDR3aa: SARDYYEQY
abundance: few; v_gene: TRBV6-5; CDR3aa: ASSVQGIGGYT
abundance: .; v_gene: TRBV5-4; CDR3aa: ASSGARSNPYEQY
abundance: few; v_gene: TRBV12-3/TRBV12-4; CDR3aa: ASSLRPMNTEAF
abundance: .; v_gene: TRBV18; CDR3aa: ASSETPTRDTEAF
abundance: .; v_gene: TRBV7-8; CDR3aa: ASSLAGGPRDEQF
abundance: .; v_gene: TRBV18; CDR3aa: ASSQDRENSPLH
abundance: .; v_gene: TRBV7-2; CDR3aa: ASSGGWASRTDTQY
abundance: .; v_gene: TRBV6-1; CDR3aa: ASSVSGRSSYEQY
abundance: few; v_gene: TRBV28; CDR3aa: ASSPVGYGYT
abundance: few; v_gene: TRBV5-4; CDR3aa: ASSWGGSYEQY
abundance: .; v_gene: TRBV27; CDR3aa: ASSRVGETQY
abundance: many; v_gene: TRBV12-3/TRBV12-4; CDR3aa: ASRTGTAGTYEQY
abundance: few; v_gene: TRBV2; CDR3aa: ASSTNREETQY
abundance: few; v_gene: TRBV3-1; CDR3aa: ASSPRQGSHNEQF
abundance: .; v_gene: TRBV4-3; CDR3aa: ASSQDSTGGYEAF
abundance: few; v_gene: TRBV29-1; CDR3aa: SVEDPGGPNGYT